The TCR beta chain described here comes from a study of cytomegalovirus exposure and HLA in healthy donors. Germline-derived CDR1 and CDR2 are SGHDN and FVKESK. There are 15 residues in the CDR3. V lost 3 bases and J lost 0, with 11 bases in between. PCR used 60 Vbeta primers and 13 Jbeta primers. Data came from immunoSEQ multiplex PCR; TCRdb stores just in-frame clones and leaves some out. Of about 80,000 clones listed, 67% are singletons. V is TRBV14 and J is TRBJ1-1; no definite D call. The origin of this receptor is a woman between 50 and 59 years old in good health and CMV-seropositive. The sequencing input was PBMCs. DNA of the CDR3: TGTGCCAGCAGCCAGAGGACGGGGATGAACACTGAAGCTTTCTTT. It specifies CASSQRTGMNTEAFF.